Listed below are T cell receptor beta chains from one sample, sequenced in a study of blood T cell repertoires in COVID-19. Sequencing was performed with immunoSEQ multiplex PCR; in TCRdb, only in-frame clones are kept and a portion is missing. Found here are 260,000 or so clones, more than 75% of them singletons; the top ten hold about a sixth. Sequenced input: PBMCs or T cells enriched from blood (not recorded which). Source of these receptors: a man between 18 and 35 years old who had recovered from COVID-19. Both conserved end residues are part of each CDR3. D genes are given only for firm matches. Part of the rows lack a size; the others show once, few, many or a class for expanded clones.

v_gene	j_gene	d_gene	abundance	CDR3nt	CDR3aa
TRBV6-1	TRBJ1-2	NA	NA	TGTGCCAGCAGTGAGAGGCGGACCCGGGGAGACTATGGCTACACCTTC	CASSERRTRGDYGYTF
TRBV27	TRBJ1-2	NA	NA	TGTGCCAGCGCGGGGAACGAAGAGGGCTACACCTTC	CASAGNEEGYTF
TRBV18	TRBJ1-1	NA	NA	TGTGCCAGCTCACAGGATAGGGGGGGGAACACTGAAGCTTTCTTT	CASSQDRGGNTEAFF
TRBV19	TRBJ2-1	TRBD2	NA	TGTGCCAGTAGACGGGAGGGAGGGCCCTACAATGAGCAGTTCTTC	CASRREGGPYNEQFF
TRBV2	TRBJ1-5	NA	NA	TGTGCCAGCAGTGCGGTGGGCACGGCATATCAGCCCCAGCATTTT	CASSAVGTAYQPQHF
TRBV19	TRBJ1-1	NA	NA	TGTGCCAGTACTACCTTAGGGACAATAGACACTGAAGCTTTCTTT	CASTTLGTIDTEAFF
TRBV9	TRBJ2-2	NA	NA	TGTGCCAGCAGCGTAGGAGGGATTAGGGAGGACACCGGGGAGCTGTTTTTT	CASSVGGIREDTGELFF
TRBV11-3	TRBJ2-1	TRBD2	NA	TGTGCCAGCAGCTTAGGTTTTCTAGCGGGAGAATCTTACAATGAGCAGTTCTTC	CASSLGFLAGESYNEQFF
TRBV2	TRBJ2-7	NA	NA	TGTGCCAGCAGTGGTCTCTTTTTATACGAGCAGTACTTC	CASSGLFLYEQYF
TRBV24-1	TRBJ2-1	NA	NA	TGTGCCACCAGTGACCCAAGATCCCTATACAATGAGCAGTTCTTC	CATSDPRSLYNEQFF
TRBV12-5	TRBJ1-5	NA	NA	TGTGCTAGTGGTTTAGAGAGCAATCAGCCCCAGCATTTT	CASGLESNQPQHF
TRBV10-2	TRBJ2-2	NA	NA	TGCGCCAGCAGACATGACACCGGGGAGCTGTTTTTT	CASRHDTGELFF
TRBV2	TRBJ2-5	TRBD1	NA	TGTGCCAGCAGGAGGACAGGGGAAGGGGCCGAGACCCAGTACTTC	CASRRTGEGAETQYF
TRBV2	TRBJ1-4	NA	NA	TGTGCCAGCAGTGACCAGAATAATGAAAAACTGTTTTTT	CASSDQNNEKLFF
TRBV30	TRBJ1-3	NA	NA	TGTGCCTATCGGCAACAGGGTTTCTCTGGAAACACCATATATTTT	CAYRQQGFSGNTIYF
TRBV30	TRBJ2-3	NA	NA	TGTGCCTGGAATCAAGAGGGTGGAGGAGATACGCAGTATTTT	CAWNQEGGGDTQYF
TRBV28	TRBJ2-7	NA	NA	TGTGCCAGCAGTTTCAGAAGCGAGCAGTACTTC	CASSFRSEQYF
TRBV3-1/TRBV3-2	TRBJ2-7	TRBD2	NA	TGTGCCAGCAAACTAGCGGGCTACCCTAGCGAGCAGTACTTC	CASKLAGYPSEQYF
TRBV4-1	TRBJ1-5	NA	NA	TGCGCCAGCAGCCCCCAAGAGGCGACCAAACAGCCCCAGCATTTT	CASSPQEATKQPQHF
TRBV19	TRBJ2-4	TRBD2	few	TGTGCCAGTAGATTAGCGGGGGCGGGCATTCAGTACTTC	CASRLAGAGIQYF
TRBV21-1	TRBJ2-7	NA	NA	TGTGCCAGCAGCTTACAGGGCTACGAGCAGTACTTC	CASSLQGYEQYF
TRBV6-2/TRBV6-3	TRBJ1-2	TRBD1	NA	TGTGCCAGCAGCCCGGCCGCCGACAGGGCGGTTGGAGGCTACACCTTC	CASSPAADRAVGGYTF
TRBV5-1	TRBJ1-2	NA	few	TGCGCCAGCAGCGCCGGCGGGATTGGTCGAACCGGCTACACCTTC	CASSAGGIGRTGYTF
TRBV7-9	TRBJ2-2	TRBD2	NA	TGTGCCAGCAGCTTAGCCACGGGACTAGCGGGAGAGGAGCTGTTTTTT	CASSLATGLAGEELFF
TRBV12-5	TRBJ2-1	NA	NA	TGTGCTAGTGGTTTGGTAGCGACGGCCCACAATGAGCAGTTCTTC	CASGLVATAHNEQFF
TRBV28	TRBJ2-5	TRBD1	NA	TGTGCCAGCAGTTTACTAGGGGGCTGGGAGACCCAGTACTTC	CASSLLGGWETQYF
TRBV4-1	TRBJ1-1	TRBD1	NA	TGCGCCAGCAGCCACCAGACAGGGGTGAACACTGAAGCTTTCTTT	CASSHQTGVNTEAFF
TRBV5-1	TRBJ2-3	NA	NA	TGCGCCAGCAGCTTGGGGGCTCTAGCAGTCACAGATACGCAGTATTTT	CASSLGALAVTDTQYF
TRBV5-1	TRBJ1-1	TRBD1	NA	TGCGCCAGCAGCTTGGCCGGGACAGGGACTACTGAAGCTTTCTTT	CASSLAGTGTTEAFF
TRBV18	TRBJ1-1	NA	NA	TGTGCCAGCTCACCTAGTATGGTCTCCATGAACACTGAAGCTTTCTTT	CASSPSMVSMNTEAFF
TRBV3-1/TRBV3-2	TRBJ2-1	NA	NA	TGTGCCAGCAGCCAACCCAGGGGCCTCGGGGATGAGCAGTTCTTC	CASSQPRGLGDEQFF
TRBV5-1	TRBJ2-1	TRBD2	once	TGCGCCAGCAGCTCGGGACTAGCGGGAGAGGCGTCCTACAATGAGCAGTTCTTC	CASSSGLAGEASYNEQFF
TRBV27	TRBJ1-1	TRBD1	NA	TGTGCCAGCAGTTTTACAGGGGATAGGGATGAAGCTTTCTTT	CASSFTGDRDEAFF
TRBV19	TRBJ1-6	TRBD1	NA	TGTGCCAGTAGCCCGGACAGGGTCAATAATTCACCCCTCCACTTT	CASSPDRVNNSPLHF
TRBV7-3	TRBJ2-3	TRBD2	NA	TGTGCCAGCAGCTTAAGAGCGGGAGATTCCGATACGCAGTATTTT	CASSLRAGDSDTQYF
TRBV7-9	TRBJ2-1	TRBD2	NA	TGTGCCAGCAACTTACTAGCGGGAGCTTCAGGTGAGCAGTTCTTC	CASNLLAGASGEQFF
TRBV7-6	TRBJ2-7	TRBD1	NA	TGTGCCAGCAGTACCCCGGGACAGGGGGGCGAGCAGTACTTC	CASSTPGQGGEQYF
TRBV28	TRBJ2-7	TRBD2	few	TGTGCCAGCAGCCCCCCCGAGGCTAGCGGCGACTACGAGCAGTACTTC	CASSPPEASGDYEQYF
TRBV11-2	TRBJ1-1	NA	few	TGTGCCAGCAGCTTAGGACTAGGGGAAACTGAAGCTTTCTTT	CASSLGLGETEAFF
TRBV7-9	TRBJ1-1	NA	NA	TGTGCCAGCAGCCTGACAGATGAACTGATAGAAGCTTTCTTT	CASSLTDELIEAFF
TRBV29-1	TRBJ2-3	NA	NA	TGCAGCGTTGATCTAGCTGGAGATACGCAGTATTTT	CSVDLAGDTQYF
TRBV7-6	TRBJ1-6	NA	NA	TGTGCCAGCAGCTTAGTAGAGGATTCACCCCTCCACTTT	CASSLVEDSPLHF
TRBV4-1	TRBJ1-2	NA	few	TGCGCCAGCAGCCAAGAGTCTGGGAGGCTCTATGGCTACACCTTC	CASSQESGRLYGYTF
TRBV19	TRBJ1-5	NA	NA	TGTGCCAGTAGTTCGGGGGTTCAGCCCCAGCATTTT	CASSSGVQPQHF
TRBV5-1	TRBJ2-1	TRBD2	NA	TGCGCCAGCAGCTTGACTAGCGGGAGGTCCTACAATGAGCAGTTCTTC	CASSLTSGRSYNEQFF
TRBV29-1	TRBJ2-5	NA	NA	TGCAGCGTAGGTCAGGGGGAGACCCAGTACTTC	CSVGQGETQYF
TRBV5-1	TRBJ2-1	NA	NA	TGCGCCAGCAGCTTGAGTCTAGGGGGCTACAATGAGCAGTTCTTC	CASSLSLGGYNEQFF
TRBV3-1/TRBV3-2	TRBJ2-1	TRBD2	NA	TGTGCCAGCAGCCGGGTCAGCGGGGGGGCAGTTGAGCAGTTCTTC	CASSRVSGGAVEQFF
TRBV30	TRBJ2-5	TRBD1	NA	TGTGCCTGGAGTGGACAGGGGGTCGAGGCCCAGTACTTC	CAWSGQGVEAQYF
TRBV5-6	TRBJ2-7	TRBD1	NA	TGTGCCAGCAACAAAAGACAGGGTTATAACGAGCAGTACTTC	CASNKRQGYNEQYF
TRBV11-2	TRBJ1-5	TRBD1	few	TGTGCCAGCAGCTTACTGTCCGGGACAGCCAATCAGCCCCAGCATTTT	CASSLLSGTANQPQHF
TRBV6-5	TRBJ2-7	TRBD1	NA	TGTGCCAGCAGTCTGGGACAGGTTCAGTACTTC	CASSLGQVQYF
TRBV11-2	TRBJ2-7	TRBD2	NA	TGTGCCAGCAGGTTCCGGACTAGCGGGATAACCTACGAGCAGTACTTC	CASRFRTSGITYEQYF
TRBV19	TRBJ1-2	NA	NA	TGTGCCAGTAGTATTTCCACAGAAAACTATGGCTACACCTTC	CASSISTENYGYTF
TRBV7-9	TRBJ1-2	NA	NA	TGTGCCAGCATCCTCAGAGGCGGAGGCTACACCTTC	CASILRGGGYTF
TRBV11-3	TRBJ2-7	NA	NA	TGTGCCAGCAGCTTAGCATTGAATCGGGAGCAGTACTTC	CASSLALNREQYF
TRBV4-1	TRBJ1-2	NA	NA	TGCGCCAGCAGCCAAGATCCAGGGTTCCATGGCTACACCTTC	CASSQDPGFHGYTF